This T cell receptor beta chain appears in the sequencing data of a study of CD8 T cells in ankylosing spondylitis. Findings and limits, study-wide: Matched ankylosing spondylitis synovial fluid reportedly contained a significantly enriched population of disease-linked clones. A subset of motif variants has previously been described in the synovial fluid and blood of reactive arthritis. Disease-linked clones proved CD8+ and comparatively uncommon in peripheral blood. Ankylosing spondylitis blood seemed to carry a telltale TCR beta motif made of about 8 highly homologous variants.

The CDR3 is 15 residues long. The ends were cut back, 1 base at V and 4 bases at J, with 14 bases in the middle. The germline V gene encodes CDR1 SGHVS and CDR2 FNYEAQ. This clonotype showed up just a few times. Its target is unknown. TCRdb independently ran MiXCR on the 5' RACE reads; one entry per CDR3 protein. The data hold about 360,000 distinct CDR3 sequences, with 14% to 15% observed a single time. The clonotype comes from a male donor with ankylosing spondylitis or in good health (not recorded which). V and J are TRBV7-6 and TRBJ2-7; D is possibly TRBD2 (6 bases). Source material: blood, either unsorted or a sorted T cell fraction (not recorded which). DNA of the CDR3: TGTGCCAGCAGCTTAGGGGTTCAAAGCGGGTACGAGCAGTACTTC. Its translation is CASSLGVQSGYEQYF.